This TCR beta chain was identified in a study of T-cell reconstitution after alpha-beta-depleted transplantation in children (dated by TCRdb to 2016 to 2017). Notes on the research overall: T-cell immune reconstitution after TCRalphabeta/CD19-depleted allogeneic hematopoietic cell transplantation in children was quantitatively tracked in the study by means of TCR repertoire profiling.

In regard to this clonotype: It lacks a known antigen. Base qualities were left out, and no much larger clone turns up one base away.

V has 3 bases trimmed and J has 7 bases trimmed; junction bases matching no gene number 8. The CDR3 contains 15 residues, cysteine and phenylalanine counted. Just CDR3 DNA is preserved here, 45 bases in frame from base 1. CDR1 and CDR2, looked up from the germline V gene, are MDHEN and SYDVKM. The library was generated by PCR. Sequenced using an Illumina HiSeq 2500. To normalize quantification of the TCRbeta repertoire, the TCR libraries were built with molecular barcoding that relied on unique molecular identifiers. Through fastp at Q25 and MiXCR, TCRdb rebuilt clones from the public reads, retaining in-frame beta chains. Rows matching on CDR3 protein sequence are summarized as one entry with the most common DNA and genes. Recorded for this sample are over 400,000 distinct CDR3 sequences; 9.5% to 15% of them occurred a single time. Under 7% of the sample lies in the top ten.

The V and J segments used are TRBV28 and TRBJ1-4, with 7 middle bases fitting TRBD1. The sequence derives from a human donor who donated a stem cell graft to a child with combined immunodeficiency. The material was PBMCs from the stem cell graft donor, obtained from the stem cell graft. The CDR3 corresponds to CASSFLDRDREKLFF. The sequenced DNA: TGTGCCAGCAGTTTTTTAGACAGGGACCGTGAAAAACTGTTTTTT.